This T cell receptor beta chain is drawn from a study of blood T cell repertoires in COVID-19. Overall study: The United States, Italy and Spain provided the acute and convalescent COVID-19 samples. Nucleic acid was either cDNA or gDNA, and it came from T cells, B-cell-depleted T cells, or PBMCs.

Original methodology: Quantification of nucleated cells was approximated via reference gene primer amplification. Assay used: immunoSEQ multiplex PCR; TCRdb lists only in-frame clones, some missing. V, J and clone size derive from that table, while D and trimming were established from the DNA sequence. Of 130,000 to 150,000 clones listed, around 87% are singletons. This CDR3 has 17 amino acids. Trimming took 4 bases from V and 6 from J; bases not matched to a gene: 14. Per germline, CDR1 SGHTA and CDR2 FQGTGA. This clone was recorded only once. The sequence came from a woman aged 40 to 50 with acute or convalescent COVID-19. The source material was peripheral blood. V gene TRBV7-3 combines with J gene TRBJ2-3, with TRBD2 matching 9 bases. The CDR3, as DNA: TGTGCCAGCAGCTCCCCCGCCTTGCGCGGGGGGGGCGATACGCAGTATTTT. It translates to CASSSPALRGGGDTQYF.